This T cell receptor (beta chain) was identified in a study of PD-1 blockade in classical Hodgkin lymphoma. Study details: On a schedule of every 2 weeks, patients received nivolumab 3 mg/kg intravenously. General study points: Partial responders and progressors had significantly lower baseline TCR diversity.

Using immunoSEQ multiplex PCR, the repertoire was profiled, and TCRdb retains in-frame clones only, with some absent. The sample has about 43,000 clones, approximately 79% seen once; the top ten hold 2.5% to 3%. This clone showed up just once. The antigen is not known. There was relapse after autologous stem cell transplantation in every patient, and there was variation in brentuximab vedotin exposure. Complete response, partial response or progressive disease constituted the best responses recorded. J was trimmed by 8 bases and V by 0 bases; bases with no gene match: 5. This CDR3 is built from 15 residues. Germline lookup yields CDR1 SGHDT and CDR2 YYEEEE.

Sequenced here: peripheral blood mononuclear cells (PBMCs), sampled before the second cycle of nivolumab. This receptor was obtained from a human donor with classical Hodgkin lymphoma. This chain joins TRBV5-6 and TRBJ2-1; 10 bases fit TRBD2. For the CDR3, the DNA is TGTGCCAGCAGCTTGGAGGCTAGCGGGAGTGATGAGCAGTTCTTC. As protein: CASSLEASGSDEQFF. Combining the CDR3 with reference TRBV5-6 and TRBJ2-1 gives the whole variable domain DAGVTQSPTHLIKTRGQQVTLRCSPKSGHDTVSWYQQALGQGPQFIFQYYEEEERQRGNFPDRFSGHQFPNYSSELNVNALLLGDSALYLCASSLEASGSDEQFFGPGTRLTVL.